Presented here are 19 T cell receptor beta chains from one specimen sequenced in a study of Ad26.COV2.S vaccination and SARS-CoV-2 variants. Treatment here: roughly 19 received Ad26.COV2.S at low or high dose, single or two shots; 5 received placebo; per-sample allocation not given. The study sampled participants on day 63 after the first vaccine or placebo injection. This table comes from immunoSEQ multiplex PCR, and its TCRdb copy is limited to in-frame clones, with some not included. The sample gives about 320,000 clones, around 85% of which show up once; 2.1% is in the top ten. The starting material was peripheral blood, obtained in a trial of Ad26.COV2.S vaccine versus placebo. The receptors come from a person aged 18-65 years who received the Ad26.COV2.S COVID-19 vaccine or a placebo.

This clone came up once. The CDR3 nucleotides read TGTGCCAGCAGGCGATCCGGGACTCAGAACACCGGGGAGCTGTTTTTT. Its translation: CASRRSGTQNTGELFF. The chain has TRBV5-4 and TRBJ2-2, with D possibly being TRBD2 (6 bases). CDR3 length: 16 residues. Germline V gene sequence: CDR1 SGHNT, CDR2 YYREEE (reference sequence). Trimming left V 5 bases short and J 1 base short, with 15 bases between. Full variable domain (rest looked up from reference TRBV5-4 and TRBJ2-2): ETGVTQSPTHLIKTRGQQVTLRCSSQSGHNTVSWYQQALGQGPQFIFQYYREEENGRGNFPPRFSGLQFPNYSSELNVNALELDDSALYLCASRRSGTQNTGELFFGEGSRLTVL.

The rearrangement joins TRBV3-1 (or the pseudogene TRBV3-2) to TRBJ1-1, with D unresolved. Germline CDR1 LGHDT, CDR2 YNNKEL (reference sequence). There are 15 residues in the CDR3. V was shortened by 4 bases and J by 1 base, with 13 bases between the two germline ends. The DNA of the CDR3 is TGTGCCAGCAGCCCCACGGGATTTTCGAACACTGAAGCTTTCTTT. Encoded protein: CASSPTGFSNTEAFF.

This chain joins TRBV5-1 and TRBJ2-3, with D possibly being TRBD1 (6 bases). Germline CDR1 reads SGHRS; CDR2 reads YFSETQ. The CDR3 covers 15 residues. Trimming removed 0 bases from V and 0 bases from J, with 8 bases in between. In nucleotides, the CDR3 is TGCGCCAGCAGCTTGGTGGGGGCTAGCACAGATACGCAGTATTTT. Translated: CASSLVGASTDTQYF. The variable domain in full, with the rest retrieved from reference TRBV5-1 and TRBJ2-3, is KAGVTQTPRYLIKTRGQQVTLSCSPISGHRSVSWYQQTPGQGLQFLFEYFSETQRNKGNFPGRFSGRQFSNSRSEMNVSTLELGDSALYLCASSLVGASTDTQYFGPGTRLTVL.

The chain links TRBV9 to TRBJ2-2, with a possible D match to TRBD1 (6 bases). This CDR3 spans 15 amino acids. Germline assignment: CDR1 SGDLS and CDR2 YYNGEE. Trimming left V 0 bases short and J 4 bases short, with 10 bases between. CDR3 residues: CASSVATGPTGELFF. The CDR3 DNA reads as TGTGCCAGCAGCGTAGCTACAGGGCCCACCGGGGAGCTGTTTTTT.

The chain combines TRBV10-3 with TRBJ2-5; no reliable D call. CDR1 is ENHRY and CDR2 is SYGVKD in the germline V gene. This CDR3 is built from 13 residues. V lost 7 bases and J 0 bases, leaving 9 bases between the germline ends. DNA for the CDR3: TGTGCCATCAAACCTCAAGACCAAGAGACCCAGTACTTC. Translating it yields CAIKPQDQETQYF.

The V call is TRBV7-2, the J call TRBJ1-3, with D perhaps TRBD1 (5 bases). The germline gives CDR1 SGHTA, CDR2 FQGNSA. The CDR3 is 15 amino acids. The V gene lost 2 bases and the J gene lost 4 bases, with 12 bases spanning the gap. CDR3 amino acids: CASSLRTGAGNTIYF. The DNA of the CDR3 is TGTGCCAGCAGCTTAAGAACAGGAGCCGGAAACACCATATATTTT.

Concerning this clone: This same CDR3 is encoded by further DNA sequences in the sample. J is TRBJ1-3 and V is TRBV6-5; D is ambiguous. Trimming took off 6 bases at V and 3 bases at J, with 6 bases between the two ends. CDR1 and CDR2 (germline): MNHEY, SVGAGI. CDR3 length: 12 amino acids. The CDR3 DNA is TGTGCCAGCAGCCGCAGTGGAAACACCATATATTTT. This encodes CASSRSGNTIYF.

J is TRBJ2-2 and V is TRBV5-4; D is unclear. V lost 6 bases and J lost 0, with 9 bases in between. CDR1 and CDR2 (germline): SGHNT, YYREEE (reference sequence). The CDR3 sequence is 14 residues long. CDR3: CASNPAANTGELFF. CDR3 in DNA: TGTGCCAGCAATCCGGCGGCGAACACCGGGGAGCTGTTTTTT.

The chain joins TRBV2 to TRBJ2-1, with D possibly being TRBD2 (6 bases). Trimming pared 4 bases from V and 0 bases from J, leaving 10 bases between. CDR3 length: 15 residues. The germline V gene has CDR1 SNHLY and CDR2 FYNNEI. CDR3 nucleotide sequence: TGTGCCAGCAGTGTTGCCGGGAGCTCCTACAATGAGCAGTTCTTC. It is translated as CASSVAGSSYNEQFF.

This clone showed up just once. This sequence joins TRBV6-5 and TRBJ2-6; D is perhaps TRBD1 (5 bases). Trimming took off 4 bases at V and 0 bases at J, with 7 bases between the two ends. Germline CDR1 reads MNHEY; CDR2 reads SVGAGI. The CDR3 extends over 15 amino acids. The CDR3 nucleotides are TGTGCCAGCAGTTCAGGGAACTCTGGGGCCAACGTCCTGACTTTC. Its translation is CASSSGNSGANVLTF.

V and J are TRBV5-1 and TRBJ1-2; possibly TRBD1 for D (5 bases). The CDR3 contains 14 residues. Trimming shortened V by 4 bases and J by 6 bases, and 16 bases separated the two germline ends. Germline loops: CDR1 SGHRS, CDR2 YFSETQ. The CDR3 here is CASSTNQARDGYTF. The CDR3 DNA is TGCGCCAGCAGCACGAACCAAGCCAGGGATGGCTACACCTTC.

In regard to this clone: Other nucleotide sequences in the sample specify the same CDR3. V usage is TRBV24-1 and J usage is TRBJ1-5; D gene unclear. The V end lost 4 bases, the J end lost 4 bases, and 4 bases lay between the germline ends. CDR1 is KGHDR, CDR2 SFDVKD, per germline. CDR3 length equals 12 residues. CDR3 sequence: CATSDGNQPQHF. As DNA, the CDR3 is TGTGCCACCAGTGACGGGAATCAGCCCCAGCATTTT.

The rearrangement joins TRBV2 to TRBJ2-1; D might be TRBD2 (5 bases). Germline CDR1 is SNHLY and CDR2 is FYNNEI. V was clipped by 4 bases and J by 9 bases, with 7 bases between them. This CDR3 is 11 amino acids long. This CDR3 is CASSGRAEQFF. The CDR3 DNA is TGTGCCAGCAGTGGGCGGGCTGAGCAGTTCTTC.

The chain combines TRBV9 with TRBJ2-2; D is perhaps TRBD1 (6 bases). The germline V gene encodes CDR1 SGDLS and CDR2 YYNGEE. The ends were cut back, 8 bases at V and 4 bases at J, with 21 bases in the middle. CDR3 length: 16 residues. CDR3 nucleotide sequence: TGTGCCAGTTCTCCCCAGGGGATAGGGTTCACCGGGGAGCTGTTTTTT. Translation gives CASSPQGIGFTGELFF. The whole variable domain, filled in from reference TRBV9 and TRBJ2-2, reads DSGVTQTPKHLITATGQRVTLRCSPRSGDLSVYWYQQSLDQGLQFLIQYYNGEERAKGNILERFSAQQFPDLHSELNLSSLELGDSALYFCASSPQGIGFTGELFFGEGSRLTVL.

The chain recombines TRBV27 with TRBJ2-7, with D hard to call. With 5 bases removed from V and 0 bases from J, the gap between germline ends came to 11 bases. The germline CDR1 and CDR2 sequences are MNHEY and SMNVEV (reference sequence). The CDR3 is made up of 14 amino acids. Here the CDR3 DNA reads TGTGCCAGCAGTGCGTTTGGGCTCTCCTACGAGCAGTACTTC. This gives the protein CASSAFGLSYEQYF.

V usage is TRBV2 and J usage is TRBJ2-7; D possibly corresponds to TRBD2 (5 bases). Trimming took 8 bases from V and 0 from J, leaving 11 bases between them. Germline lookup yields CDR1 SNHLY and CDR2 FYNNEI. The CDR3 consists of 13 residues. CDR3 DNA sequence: TGTGCCAGCGGAGGCGACCTCTCCTACGAGCAGTACTTC. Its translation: CASGGDLSYEQYF. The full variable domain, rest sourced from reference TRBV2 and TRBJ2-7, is EPEVTQTPSHQVTQMGQEVILRCVPISNHLYFYWYRQILGQKVEFLVSFYNNEISEKSEIFDDQFSVERPDGSNFTLKIRSTKLEDSAMYFCASGGDLSYEQYFGPGTRLTVT.

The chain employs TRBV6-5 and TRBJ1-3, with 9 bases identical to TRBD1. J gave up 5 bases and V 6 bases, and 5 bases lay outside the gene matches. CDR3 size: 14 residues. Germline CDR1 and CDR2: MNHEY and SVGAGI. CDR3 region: CASSGTGLRNTIYF. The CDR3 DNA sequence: TGTGCCAGCAGCGGGACAGGGCTAAGAAACACCATATATTTT.

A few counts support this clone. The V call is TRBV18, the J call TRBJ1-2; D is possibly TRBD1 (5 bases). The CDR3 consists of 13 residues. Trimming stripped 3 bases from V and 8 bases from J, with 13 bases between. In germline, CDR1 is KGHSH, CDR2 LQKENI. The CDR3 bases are TGTGCCAGCTCACCCGACAGAATTGGAGGCTACACCTTC. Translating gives CASSPDRIGGYTF. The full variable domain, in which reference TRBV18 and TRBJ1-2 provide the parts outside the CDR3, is NAGVMQNPRHLVRRRGQEARLRCSPMKGHSHVYWYRQLPEEGLKFMVYLQKENIIDESGMPKERFSAEFPKEGPSILRIQQVVRGDSAAYFCASSPDRIGGYTFGSGTRLTVV.

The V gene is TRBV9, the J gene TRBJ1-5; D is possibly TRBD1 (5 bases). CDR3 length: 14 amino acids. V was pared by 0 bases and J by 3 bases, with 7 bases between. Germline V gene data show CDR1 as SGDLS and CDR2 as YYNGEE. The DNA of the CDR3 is TGTGCCAGCAGCGTAGGGACATCCAATCAGCCCCAGCATTTT. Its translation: CASSVGTSNQPQHF.